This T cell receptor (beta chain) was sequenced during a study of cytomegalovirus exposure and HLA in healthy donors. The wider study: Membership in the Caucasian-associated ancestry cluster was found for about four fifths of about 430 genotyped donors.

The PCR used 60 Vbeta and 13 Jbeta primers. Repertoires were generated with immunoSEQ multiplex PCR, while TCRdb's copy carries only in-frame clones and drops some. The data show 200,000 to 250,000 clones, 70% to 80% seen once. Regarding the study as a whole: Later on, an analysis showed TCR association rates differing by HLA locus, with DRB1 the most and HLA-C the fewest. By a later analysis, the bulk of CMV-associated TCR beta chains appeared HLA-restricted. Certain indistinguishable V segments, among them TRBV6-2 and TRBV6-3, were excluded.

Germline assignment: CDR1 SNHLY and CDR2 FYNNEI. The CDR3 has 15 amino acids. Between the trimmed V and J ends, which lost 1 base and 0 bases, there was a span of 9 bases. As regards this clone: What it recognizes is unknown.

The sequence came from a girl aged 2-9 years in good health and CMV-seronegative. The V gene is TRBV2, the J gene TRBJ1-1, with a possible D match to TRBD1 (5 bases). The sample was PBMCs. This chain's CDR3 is CASSEGQQLNTEAFF. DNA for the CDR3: TGTGCCAGCAGTGAAGGACAGCAGTTGAACACTGAAGCTTTCTTT.